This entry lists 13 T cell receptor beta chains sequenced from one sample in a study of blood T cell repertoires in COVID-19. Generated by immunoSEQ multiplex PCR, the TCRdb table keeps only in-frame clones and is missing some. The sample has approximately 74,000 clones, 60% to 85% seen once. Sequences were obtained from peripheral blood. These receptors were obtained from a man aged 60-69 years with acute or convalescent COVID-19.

CDR3 coding DNA: TGTGCCACCAGACCCCCCCGACAGGGCCTTAGCAATCAGCCCCAGCATTTT. Amino acid sequence: CATRPPRQGLSNQPQHF. The chain combines TRBV19 with TRBJ1-5, with 7 bases aligning to TRBD1. With V trimmed by 10 bases and J by 0 bases, 15 bases remained unmatched. CDR1 and CDR2 (germline): LNHDA, SQIVND (reference sequence). CDR3 length equals 17 residues.

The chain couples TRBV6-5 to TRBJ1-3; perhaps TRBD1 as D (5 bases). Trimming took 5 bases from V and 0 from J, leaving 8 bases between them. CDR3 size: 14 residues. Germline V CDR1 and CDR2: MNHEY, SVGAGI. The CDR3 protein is CASSPDISGNTIYF. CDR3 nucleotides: TGTGCCAGCAGTCCGGACATCTCTGGAAACACCATATATTTT.

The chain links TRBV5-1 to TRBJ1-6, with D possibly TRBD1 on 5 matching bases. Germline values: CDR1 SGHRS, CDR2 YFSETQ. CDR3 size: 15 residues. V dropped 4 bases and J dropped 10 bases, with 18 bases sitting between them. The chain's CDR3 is CASSKSTAYGSPLHF. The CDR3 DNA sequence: TGCGCCAGCAGCAAATCGACAGCCTATGGGTCACCCCTCCACTTT.

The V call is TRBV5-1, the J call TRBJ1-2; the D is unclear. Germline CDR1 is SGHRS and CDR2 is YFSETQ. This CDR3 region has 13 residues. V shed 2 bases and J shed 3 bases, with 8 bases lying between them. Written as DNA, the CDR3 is TGCGCCAGCAGCTTAGAGTCGGACTATGGCTACACCTTC. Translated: CASSLESDYGYTF.

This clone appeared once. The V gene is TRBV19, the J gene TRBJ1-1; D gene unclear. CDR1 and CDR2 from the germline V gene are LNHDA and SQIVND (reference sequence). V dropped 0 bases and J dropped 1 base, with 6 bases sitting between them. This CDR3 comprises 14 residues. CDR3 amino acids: CASSIDLRNTEAFF. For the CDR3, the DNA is TGTGCCAGTAGTATAGATCTAAGGAACACTGAAGCTTTCTTT.

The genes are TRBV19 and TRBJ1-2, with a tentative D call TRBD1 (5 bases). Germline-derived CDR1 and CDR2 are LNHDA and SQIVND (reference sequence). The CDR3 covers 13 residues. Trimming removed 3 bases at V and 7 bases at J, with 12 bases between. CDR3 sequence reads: CASSIWGVPGYTF. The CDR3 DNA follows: TGTGCCAGTAGTATCTGGGGGGTCCCTGGCTACACCTTC.

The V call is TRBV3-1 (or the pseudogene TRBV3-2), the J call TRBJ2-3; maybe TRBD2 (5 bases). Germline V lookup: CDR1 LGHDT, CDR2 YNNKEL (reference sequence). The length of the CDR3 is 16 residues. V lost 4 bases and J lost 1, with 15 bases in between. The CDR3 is CASSPYTTGGTDTQYF. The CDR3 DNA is TGTGCCAGCAGCCCTTATACGACCGGGGGCACAGATACGCAGTATTTT.

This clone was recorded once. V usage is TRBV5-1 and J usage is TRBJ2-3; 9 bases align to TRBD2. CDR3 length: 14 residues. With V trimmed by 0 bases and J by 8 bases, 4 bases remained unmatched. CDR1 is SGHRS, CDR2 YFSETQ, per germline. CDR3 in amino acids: CASSLAAGGRTQYF. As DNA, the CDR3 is TGCGCCAGCAGCTTGGCGGCGGGGGGGCGTACGCAGTATTTT.

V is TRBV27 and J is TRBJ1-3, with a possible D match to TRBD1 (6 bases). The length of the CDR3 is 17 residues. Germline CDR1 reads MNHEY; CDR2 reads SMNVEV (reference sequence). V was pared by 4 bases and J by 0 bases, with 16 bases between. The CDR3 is CASSSLRRGGSGNTIYF. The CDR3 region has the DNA TGTGCCAGCAGTTCGCTCCGCAGGGGCGGCTCTGGAAACACCATATATTTT.

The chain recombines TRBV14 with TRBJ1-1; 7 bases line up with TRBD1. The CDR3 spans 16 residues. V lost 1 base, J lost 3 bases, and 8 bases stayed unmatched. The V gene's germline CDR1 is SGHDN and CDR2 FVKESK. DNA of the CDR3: TGTGCCAGCAGCCAAGGTCCAGGGGGACGGTACACTGAAGCTTTCTTT. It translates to CASSQGPGGRYTEAFF. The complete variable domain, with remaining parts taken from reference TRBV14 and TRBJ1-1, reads EAGVTQFPSHSVIEKGQTVTLRCDPISGHDNLYWYRRVMGKEIKFLLHFVKESKQDESGMPNNRFLAERTGGTYSTLKVQPAELEDSGVYFCASSQGPGGRYTEAFFGQGTRLTVV.

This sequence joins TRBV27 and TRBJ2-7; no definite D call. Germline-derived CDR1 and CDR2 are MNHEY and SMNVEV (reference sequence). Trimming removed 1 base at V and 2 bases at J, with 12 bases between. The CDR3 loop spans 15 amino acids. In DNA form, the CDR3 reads TGTGCCAGCAGTTTATTGGCAGGCGTTACCTACGAGCAGTACTTC. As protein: CASSLLAGVTYEQYF.

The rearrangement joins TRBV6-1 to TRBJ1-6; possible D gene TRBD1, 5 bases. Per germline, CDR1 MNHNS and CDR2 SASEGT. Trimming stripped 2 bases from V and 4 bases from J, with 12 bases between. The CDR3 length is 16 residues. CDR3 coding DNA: TGTGCCAGCAGTGAATACCCAGGGAATTATAATTCACCCCTCCACTTT. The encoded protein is CASSEYPGNYNSPLHF.

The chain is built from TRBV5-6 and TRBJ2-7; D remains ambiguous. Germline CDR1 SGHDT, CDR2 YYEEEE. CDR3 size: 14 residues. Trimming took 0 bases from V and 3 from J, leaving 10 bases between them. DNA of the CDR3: TGTGCCAGCAGCTTGGGCGGATCTCTCTACGAGCAGTACTTC. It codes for CASSLGGSLYEQYF.